Sequencing of this T cell receptor beta chain was carried out in a study of CD8+ T cells in alopecia areata (dated by TCRdb to 2017 to 2018). As for the study more broadly: The treated patients took part in an open-label pilot trial in which moderate-to-severe alopecia areata was treated with oral tofacitinib at 5 to 10 mg twice daily. Tofacitinib was given for 6 to 18 months, followed by 6 months of follow-up off drug to assess delayed response and recurrence. In both human patients and the C3H/HeJ mouse model, the study applied high-throughput TCRbeta sequencing to look at T cell clonal expansion in alopecia areata. Human TCRbeta sequencing covered scalp tissue and sorted CD4+ and CD8+ peripheral blood T cells from patchy and totalis/universalis alopecia areata patients and healthy controls. Tofacitinib-treated patients had biopsies at baseline and at 4 and 24 weeks of treatment, with a later scalp biopsy in several patients. Scalp clonality was compared among normal scalp (n=4), patchy alopecia areata scalp (n=8), and alopecia totalis/universalis scalp (n=8). RNA was obtained with the PAXgene miRNA kit for fixed scalp, the miRNeasy kit for PBMCs, and the RNeasy kit for mouse skin. TCRbeta CDR3 regions were amplified by immunoSEQ multiplex PCR using 35 Vbeta forward and 13 Jbeta reverse primers.

Libraries came from the immunoSEQ multiplex PCR assay. RNA was extracted from all samples and reverse transcribed into cDNA, which served as template for TCR sequencing. First-strand cDNA was synthesized with SuperScript III using a 2:1 mix of oligo-dT and random hexamers. Amplification bias was assessed with a synthetic immune receptor repertoire, and residual bias was removed computationally. The source study handled its data this way. After raw reads were preprocessed to remove errors, the CDR3 was defined following IMGT conventions as running from the conserved cysteine to phenylalanine. To get clonality, Shannon entropy was normalized by log2 of the number of productive unique TCRs and the result was subtracted from 1. CD4 or CD8 identity of scalp clones was inferred by cross-referencing scalp TCRbeta sequences with sorted blood CD4 and CD8 repertoires. TCRdb obtained this table from immuneACCESS and retained in-frame rearrangements with V and J assigned. These tables miss some clones; where compared with another copy, unresolved V genes account for less than half of the shortfall, and the remainder is unexplained. D and trimming were read from the DNA, whereas the V and J calls and clone size are those reported in that table. This sample comprises some 170,000 clones, just under 60% of them detected only once. The top ten hold roughly 14% of the sample.

This sample's time point label indicates: baseline before oral tofacitinib. Lesional scalp punch biopsies and peripheral blood were collected from alopecia areata patients. PBMCs were separated by density centrifugation and stained for CD3, CD4 and CD8, after which CD4+ and CD8+ T cells were sorted on a FACSAria. From the cysteine up to the phenylalanine, the CDR3 has a length of 15 residues. Here the CDR3 DNA is all that survives: 45 bases in frame from base 1. V gives up 5 bases and J gives up 0 bases, and the segment between their germline ends measures 11 bases. Via the germline V gene, CDR1 is MDHEN and CDR2 SYDVKM. Paper-wide results and their limitations: Lesional scalp, especially in alopecia totalis/universalis, showed higher clonality and more expanded CD8+ clones than normal scalp, suggesting antigenic drive. Shared TCR sequences between patients were less evident than in mice, which may be partly attributable to HLA diversity in the patient population. Unlike mouse skin, which is dominated by gammadelta T cells, normal human skin has resident alphabeta T cells that are also sequenced, and this complicates analysis of the scalp TCR repertoire.

This clone was detected a few times. Its antigen is not yet known. No much larger clone is present one base from it, and per-base qualities are unavailable. Recombination connected TRBV28 to TRBJ1-3; a weak D assignment points to TRBD1 (5 bases agree). Sequencing was performed on CD4+ T cells sorted from blood, taken at week 0. The source of this sequence is a human donor with alopecia areata. The nucleotides are TGTGCCAGCAGTGGAGGGGTCACCTCTGGAAACACCATATATTTT. It codes for CASSGGVTSGNTIYF.